The sequence of this T cell receptor (beta chain) was determined in a study of T cell responses to AZD1222 COVID-19 vaccine. This CDR3 has 12 amino acids. CDR1 is MNHEY, CDR2 SVGAGI, per germline. Trimming shortened V by 2 bases and J by 7 bases, and 9 bases separated the two germline ends. Measured with immunoSEQ multiplex PCR; TCRdb has only the in-frame clones, and not every one. The sample contains about 150,000 clones, over 90% of which appear only once. Study observations and caveats: In the spike-specific TCR repertoire, nearly half reportedly target unmutated variant regions. Samples come after the peak T cell response, not at day 14. Most donors were white British, females outnumbered males, and clonal diversity was possibly underestimated.

This clone was detected once. The antigen is unknown. The J gene is TRBJ2-7, the V gene TRBV6-5; tentative D call: TRBD1 (6 bases). This TCR was recovered from an adult who received the AZD1222 COVID-19 vaccine. The specimen was peripheral blood, collected 28 days after the second AZD1222 dose. DNA for the CDR3: TGTGCCAGCAGTTACGCCACAGGGGAGCAGTACTTC. The encoded protein is CASSYATGEQYF.